This T cell receptor (beta chain) was sequenced for a study of T-cell memory formation after mild COVID-19. General study points: Clones from the second wave (peaking day 37) had unconfirmed SARS-CoV-2 specificity.

In this sample, this clonotype turned up many times. No antigen is known for it. CDR1 and CDR2 from the germline V gene are SEHNR and FQNEAQ (reference sequence). Trimming stripped 5 bases from V and 4 bases from J, with 16 bases between. The CDR3 runs to 15 residues. TCRdb reprocessed the 5' RACE reads with MiXCR, giving one entry per CDR3 protein. The sample comprises fewer than 300,000 distinct CDR3 sequences, roughly a sixth of which are singletons, and 22% rests with the top ten. This chain connects TRBV7-9 to TRBJ2-3; D might be TRBD2 (5 bases). The sequencing input was PBMCs or a T cell subset sorted from them (not recorded which). The clonotype originates from a man aged 18 to 29 who had mild COVID-19 (a few samples of this study predate the infection). Cell type and time point are not known. CDR3 region: CASSNRRAAADTQYF. CDR3 in DNA: TGTGCCAGCAGCAACCGACGGGCAGCGGCAGATACGCAGTATTTT.